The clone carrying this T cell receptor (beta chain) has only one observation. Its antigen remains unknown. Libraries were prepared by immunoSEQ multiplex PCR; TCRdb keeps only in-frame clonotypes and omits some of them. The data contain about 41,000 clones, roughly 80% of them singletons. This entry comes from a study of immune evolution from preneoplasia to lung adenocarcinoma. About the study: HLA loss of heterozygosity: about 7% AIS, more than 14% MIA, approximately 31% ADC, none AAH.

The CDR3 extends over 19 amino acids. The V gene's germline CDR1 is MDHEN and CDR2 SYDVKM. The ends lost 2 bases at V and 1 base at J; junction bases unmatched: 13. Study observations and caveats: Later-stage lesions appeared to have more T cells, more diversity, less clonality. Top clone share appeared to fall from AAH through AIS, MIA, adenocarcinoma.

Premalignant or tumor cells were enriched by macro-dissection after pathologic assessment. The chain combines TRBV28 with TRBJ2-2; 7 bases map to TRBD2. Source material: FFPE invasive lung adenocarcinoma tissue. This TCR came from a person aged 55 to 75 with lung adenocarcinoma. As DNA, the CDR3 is TGTGCCAGCAGTTTAAGGAGGGACTCTAGCGGAATGAACACCGGGGAGCTGTTTTTT. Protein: CASSLRRDSSGMNTGELFF.